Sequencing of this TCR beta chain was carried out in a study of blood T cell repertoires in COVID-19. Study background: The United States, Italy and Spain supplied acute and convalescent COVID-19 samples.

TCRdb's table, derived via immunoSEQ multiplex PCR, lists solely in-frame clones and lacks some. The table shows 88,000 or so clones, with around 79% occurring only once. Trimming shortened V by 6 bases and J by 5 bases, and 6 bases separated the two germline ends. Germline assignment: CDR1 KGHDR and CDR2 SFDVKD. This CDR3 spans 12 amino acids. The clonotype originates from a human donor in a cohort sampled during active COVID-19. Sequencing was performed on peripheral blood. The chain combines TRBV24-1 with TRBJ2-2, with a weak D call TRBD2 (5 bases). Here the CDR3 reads CATSRGTGELFF. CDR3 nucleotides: TGTGCCACCAGTAGAGGGACCGGGGAGCTGTTTTTT.